The rows below give T cell receptor beta chains drawn from one sample of a study of patients and donors after allogeneic stem cell transplantation. TCRdb fed the RT-PCR reads into MiXCR, producing one record per CDR3 protein. Seen here are over 150,000 distinct CDR3 sequences, about 30% observed once, and the top ten hold approximately 3%. Sequenced material: blood, either unsorted or a sorted T cell fraction (not recorded which). The receptor set was obtained from a human donor who was either an allogeneic HSCT recipient or a stem cell or donor lymphocyte infusion donor (not recorded which). It is not recorded whose cells these are; they may come from a transplant donor. Each CDR3 is given with its conserved first and last residue. A D gene is named only where the DNA matches it firmly. Rows give clone size only sometimes, using once, few, many, or a class for an expanded clone.

V gene: TRBV10-3; clone size: -; D gene: TRBD2; J gene: TRBJ2-1; CDR3 DNA: TGTGCCATCACCCCGGGAGCGGGAGGTGATGAGCAGTTCTTC; CDR3 protein: CAITPGAGGDEQFF
V gene: TRBV4-3; clone size: -; D gene: -; J gene: TRBJ2-1; CDR3 DNA: TGCGCCAGCAGTTTGCAGGGGGGATCCTACAATGAGCAGTTCTTC; CDR3 protein: CASSLQGGSYNEQFF
V gene: TRBV29-1; clone size: -; D gene: TRBD1; J gene: TRBJ1-1; CDR3 DNA: TGCAGCGTTTACCAGACAGGGGGGAACACTGAAGCTTTCTTT; CDR3 protein: CSVYQTGGNTEAFF
V gene: TRBV29-1; clone size: many; D gene: -; J gene: TRBJ1-4; CDR3 DNA: TGCAGCGTTGGGGGACTGACTAATGAAAAACTGTTTTTT; CDR3 protein: CSVGGLTNEKLFF
V gene: TRBV10-3; clone size: few; D gene: -; J gene: TRBJ2-3; CDR3 DNA: TGTGCCATCGGGAATACGCAGTATTTT; CDR3 protein: CAIGNTQYF
V gene: TRBV27; clone size: many; D gene: -; J gene: TRBJ2-7; CDR3 DNA: TGTGCCAGCAGTTTATTTCCCCGGGTGGAGCTCGAGCAGTACTTC; CDR3 protein: CASSLFPRVELEQYF
V gene: TRBV7-2; clone size: -; D gene: -; J gene: TRBJ1-1; CDR3 DNA: TGTGCCAGCAGCTCCTCCTTGAACACTGAAGCTTTCTTT; CDR3 protein: CASSSSLNTEAFF
V gene: TRBV20-1; clone size: -; D gene: TRBD1; J gene: TRBJ2-7; CDR3 DNA: TGCAGTGCTAGAGATTTGGGGACAGGGGGTCGCTACGAGCAGTACTTC; CDR3 protein: CSARDLGTGGRYEQYF
V gene: TRBV3-1; clone size: -; D gene: -; J gene: TRBJ2-7; CDR3 DNA: TGTGCCAGCGGACCCGATCTTGACGAGCAGTACTTC; CDR3 protein: CASGPDLDEQYF
V gene: TRBV12-3/TRBV12-4; clone size: few; D gene: -; J gene: TRBJ1-2; CDR3 DNA: TGTGCCAGCTCCTGGACGGGGCAGGGCGGTGGCTACACCTTC; CDR3 protein: CASSWTGQGGGYTF
V gene: TRBV5-1; clone size: -; D gene: TRBD2; J gene: TRBJ2-5; CDR3 DNA: TGCGCCAGCAGCTGGACTAGCGGGGTTCAAGAGACCCAGTACTTC; CDR3 protein: CASSWTSGVQETQYF
V gene: TRBV29-1; clone size: -; D gene: TRBD2; J gene: TRBJ2-1; CDR3 DNA: TGCAGCGTTGAAGATCCCCTAGCGGCTACCTACAATGAGCAGTTCTTC; CDR3 protein: CSVEDPLAATYNEQFF
V gene: TRBV5-1; clone size: -; D gene: TRBD2; J gene: TRBJ2-2; CDR3 DNA: TGCGCCAGCAGCGTACCACCGGGACTAGCGGGAGGAGCGAACACCGGGGAGCTGTTTTTT; CDR3 protein: CASSVPPGLAGGANTGELFF
V gene: TRBV10-3; clone size: few; D gene: -; J gene: TRBJ1-2; CDR3 DNA: TGTGCCATCAGTGACCAAGCCGGCCGGGGAAGCTATGGCTACACCTTC; CDR3 protein: CAISDQAGRGSYGYTF
V gene: TRBV28; clone size: few; D gene: -; J gene: TRBJ2-7; CDR3 DNA: TGTGCCAGCAGACGGGACCAGTCCTACGAGCAGTACTTC; CDR3 protein: CASRRDQSYEQYF
V gene: TRBV7-8; clone size: -; D gene: -; J gene: TRBJ1-5; CDR3 DNA: TGTGCCAGCAGCTTGGGGGGGCGAACTAATCAGCCCCAGCATTTT; CDR3 protein: CASSLGGRTNQPQHF
V gene: TRBV2; clone size: -; D gene: -; J gene: TRBJ2-2; CDR3 DNA: TGTGCCAGCAGACTGGCCGGGGAGCTGTTTTTT; CDR3 protein: CASRLAGELFF
V gene: TRBV5-4; clone size: -; D gene: -; J gene: TRBJ2-5; CDR3 DNA: TGTGCCAGCAGCTTGGCTAGACGGGAGACCCAGTACTTC; CDR3 protein: CASSLARRETQYF
V gene: TRBV6-5; clone size: many; D gene: -; J gene: TRBJ1-1; CDR3 DNA: TGTGCCAGCAGTTACTCGGGCAGCCATGAAGCTTTCTTT; CDR3 protein: CASSYSGSHEAFF
V gene: TRBV4-3; clone size: once; D gene: -; J gene: TRBJ2-7; CDR3 DNA: TGCGCCAGCAGCCAAGATCCGGGATCTAGAGTCTACGAGCAGTACTTC; CDR3 protein: CASSQDPGSRVYEQYF
V gene: TRBV7-2; clone size: -; D gene: TRBD2; J gene: TRBJ2-5; CDR3 DNA: TGTGCCGGGCCGTGCGGGAGGAAGGAGACCCAGTACTTC; CDR3 protein: CAGPCGRKETQYF
V gene: TRBV30; clone size: -; D gene: -; J gene: TRBJ1-4; CDR3 DNA: TGTGCCTGGAAACTGGATGCAACTAATGAAAAACTGTTTTTT; CDR3 protein: CAWKLDATNEKLFF
V gene: TRBV28; clone size: few; D gene: -; J gene: TRBJ2-4; CDR3 DNA: TGTGCCAGCAGTTCCGGGACCAGAGCCAAAAACATTCAGTACTTC; CDR3 protein: CASSSGTRAKNIQYF
V gene: TRBV7-6; clone size: -; D gene: -; J gene: TRBJ1-2; CDR3 DNA: TGTGCCAGCAGCTCCGGCTCTGGGGCCCATGGCTACACCTTC; CDR3 protein: CASSSGSGAHGYTF
V gene: TRBV6-1; clone size: -; D gene: -; J gene: TRBJ2-4; CDR3 DNA: TGTGCCAGCAGTGAAGCGGTGCCCCTAAACATTCAGTACTTC; CDR3 protein: CASSEAVPLNIQYF
V gene: TRBV5-1; clone size: many; D gene: -; J gene: TRBJ1-1; CDR3 DNA: TGCGCCAGCAGCTTGGTCGGACGGCTCGCCGCTTTCTTT; CDR3 protein: CASSLVGRLAAFF
V gene: TRBV27; clone size: -; D gene: -; J gene: TRBJ2-5; CDR3 DNA: TGTGCCAGCAGTTTATCGCCAGGCCCCACGGGCACCAAGTACTTC; CDR3 protein: CASSLSPGPTGTKYF
V gene: TRBV5-6; clone size: few; D gene: -; J gene: TRBJ2-1; CDR3 DNA: TGTGCCAGCAGCCTGGGGGTTCTTTGGGCCTACAATGAGCAGTTCTTC; CDR3 protein: CASSLGVLWAYNEQFF
V gene: TRBV28; clone size: few; D gene: TRBD1; J gene: TRBJ2-5; CDR3 DNA: TGTGCCAGCAGTCTACTCGGACAGGGTGGGGCGGAGACCCAGTACTTC; CDR3 protein: CASSLLGQGGAETQYF
V gene: TRBV9; clone size: few; D gene: TRBD1; J gene: TRBJ1-5; CDR3 DNA: TGTGCCAGCAGCGTAGAGGCAGGGGGTCAGCCCCAGCATTTT; CDR3 protein: CASSVEAGGQPQHF
V gene: TRBV6-1; clone size: few; D gene: -; J gene: TRBJ1-3; CDR3 DNA: TGTGCCAGCAGTGAGGCGGACACCATATATTTT; CDR3 protein: CASSEADTIYF
V gene: TRBV11-1; clone size: once; D gene: -; J gene: TRBJ2-3; CDR3 DNA: TGTGCCAGCATCGTAAGCCCGTTCACAGATACGCAGTATTTT; CDR3 protein: CASIVSPFTDTQYF
V gene: TRBV11-3; clone size: -; D gene: -; J gene: TRBJ2-3; CDR3 DNA: TGTGCCAGCAGCTTTACCCCAGCGGGCACAGATACGCAGTATTTT; CDR3 protein: CASSFTPAGTDTQYF
V gene: TRBV29-1; clone size: many; D gene: TRBD1; J gene: TRBJ1-2; CDR3 DNA: TGCAGCGTTGAAGATCTTCATGGACAGGGAGGCGGCTACACCTTC; CDR3 protein: CSVEDLHGQGGGYTF
V gene: TRBV12-2; clone size: -; D gene: -; J gene: TRBJ2-5; CDR3 DNA: TGTGCAAGTCGCTTAGACCTAAGGGGGAGGGCCCAAGAGACCCAGTACTTC; CDR3 protein: CASRLDLRGRAQETQYF
V gene: TRBV6-5; clone size: -; D gene: TRBD2; J gene: TRBJ2-3; CDR3 DNA: TGTGCCAGCAGTTACTTAGCGGGAGGGCCGACAGATACGCAGTATTTT; CDR3 protein: CASSYLAGGPTDTQYF